The 21 T cell receptor beta chains below come from one sample, sequenced in a study of shared clonotypes between healthy human individuals (TCRdb year 2020). Libraries were built with the immunoSEQ multiplex PCR assay. TCRdb re-hosts the immuneACCESS table, in-frame sequences only. Its copies lack some clones; in the studies checked, an unresolved V gene accounts for under half of them, and the cause for the rest is not known. The sample includes roughly 2,500,000 clones, with 90% to 95% observed a single time. The ten biggest clones cover 0.36% of the sample. The sequenced material came from naive CD4+ T cells from PBMCs. The cell subset or site label of this sample denotes: CD45RA+ positively selected. The receptors shown here come from a man between 18 and 29 years old in good health. Some clones in this sample may be carry-over from other donors' samples.

The chain recombines TRBV7-3 with TRBJ2-3, with 9 nucleotides matching TRBD1. The germline CDR1 and CDR2 sequences are SGHTA and FQGTGA. The length of the CDR3 is 13 residues. J gave up 14 bases and V 5 bases, and 11 bases lay outside the gene matches. CDR3 DNA sequence: TGTGCCAGCAGCGCCCTCGGGACAGGGCCCCTGTATTTT. Its translation is CASSALGTGPLYF.

The chain uses TRBV2 and TRBJ2-3; TRBD1 aligns across 8 bases. The CDR3 covers 15 residues. J was trimmed by 1 base and V by 8 bases; bases with no gene match: 8. CDR1 and CDR2 (germline): SNHLY, FYNNEI. CDR3 DNA: TGTGCCAGCGAACTTCTGGGACAGGGCACAGATACGCAGTATTTT. Its translation is CASELLGQGTDTQYF.

With regard to this clone: This sample includes further DNA sequences coding for the same CDR3. The V call is TRBV5-5, the J call TRBJ2-5; 7 bases agree with TRBD1. The CDR3 totals 13 residues. Germline CDR1 reads SGHKS; CDR2 reads YYEKEE (reference sequence). The J segment lost 1 base and the V segment lost 4 bases, leaving 1 base of the junction unmatched. The CDR3 nucleotides are TGTGCCAGCAGCGGGGACAGCCAAGAGACCCAGTACTTC. Its protein product is CASSGDSQETQYF. Full variable domain (remainder filled in from reference TRBV5-5 and TRBJ2-5): DAGVTQSPTHLIKTRGQQVTLRCSPISGHKSVSWYQQVLGQGPQFIFQYYEKEERGRGNFPDRFSARQFPNYSSELNVNALLLGDSALYLCASSGDSQETQYFGPGTRLLVL.

The chain combines TRBV5-1 with TRBJ2-7; D is unresolved. Germline V CDR1 and CDR2: SGHRS, YFSETQ. The V end lost 0 bases, the J end lost 9 bases, and 13 bases lay between the germline ends. CDR3 size: 13 residues. DNA of the CDR3: TGCGCCAGCAGCTTGGTAGGCCTCTCCGTGCAGTACTTC. Its protein is CASSLVGLSVQYF.

V usage is TRBV28 and J usage is TRBJ2-5, with a possible D match to TRBD2 (6 bases). This CDR3 comprises 17 residues. Trimming stripped 4 bases from V and 5 bases from J, with 23 bases between. Germline V CDR1 and CDR2: MDHEN, SYDVKM. This CDR3 reads CASSSRLPDYRWETQYF. The DNA for the CDR3 is TGTGCCAGCAGTTCCCGGTTACCGGACTACCGGTGGGAGACCCAGTACTTC.

The chain joins TRBV6-6 to TRBJ1-3; possibly TRBD1 for D (5 bases). The CDR3 length is 16 residues. The V gene's germline CDR1 is MNHNY and CDR2 SVGAGI (reference sequence). Trimming pared 0 bases from V and 0 bases from J, leaving 9 bases between. The DNA of the CDR3 is TGTGCCAGCAGTTACTCCCGGGGCCCCTCTGGAAACACCATATATTTT. Amino acids: CASSYSRGPSGNTIYF.

The chain recombines TRBV25-1 with TRBJ2-7; 8 positions agree with TRBD2. Germline V CDR1 and CDR2: MGHDK, SYGVNS. This CDR3 is built from 14 residues. V was pared by 4 bases and J by 2 bases, with 4 bases of the junction left unmatched. CDR3 amino acids: CASSGSGMTYEQYF. Here the CDR3 DNA reads TGTGCCAGCAGTGGTAGCGGGATGACCTACGAGCAGTACTTC.

The genes are TRBV5-6 and TRBJ2-3; D unresolved. The ends were cut back, 3 bases at V and 0 bases at J, with 14 bases in the middle. The CDR3 runs 16 residues. CDR1 and CDR2 (germline): SGHDT, YYEEEE. DNA of the CDR3: TGTGCCAGCAGCTCCCACCCACTTACTAGCACAGATACGCAGTATTTT. It codes for CASSSHPLTSTDTQYF.

The chain is built from TRBV28 and TRBJ1-1; 7 nucleotides agree with TRBD1. Germline lookup yields CDR1 MDHEN and CDR2 SYDVKM. Trimming removed 2 bases from V and 1 base from J; junction bases left unmatched: 4. The CDR3 is 15 residues long. The CDR3 loop is CASSLAYRGNTEAFF. The DNA of the CDR3 is TGTGCCAGCAGTTTAGCTTACAGGGGGAACACTGAAGCTTTCTTT.

Points on this clone: The sample holds other DNA sequences that translate to the same CDR3. V is TRBV5-1 and J is TRBJ2-5; D is possibly TRBD2 (6 bases). This CDR3 is built from 14 residues. V was shortened by 0 bases and J by 5 bases, with 11 bases between the two germline ends. Germline V gene data show CDR1 as SGHRS and CDR2 as YFSETQ. This CDR3 reads CASSLALGRETQYF. In nucleotides, the CDR3 is TGCGCCAGCAGCTTGGCGTTAGGGAGGGAGACCCAGTACTTC.

Regarding this clone: At the DNA level, this CDR3 is encoded by other sequences in the same sample as well. The chain combines TRBV9 with TRBJ1-2; D is perhaps TRBD1 (6 bases). Looked up from germline, CDR1 is SGDLS and CDR2 is YYNGEE. The CDR3 is 14 residues long. V shed 0 bases and J shed 2 bases, with 8 bases lying between them. The CDR3 DNA follows: TGTGCCAGCAGCGTAGGGACAGCCAACTATGGCTACACCTTC. This sequence encodes CASSVGTANYGYTF.

The V gene is TRBV4-3, the J gene TRBJ1-2, with a possible D match to TRBD1 (6 bases). The CDR3 spans 17 residues. The V end lost 1 base, the J end lost 1 base, and 16 bases lay between the germline ends. Germline-derived CDR1 and CDR2 are LGHNA and YSLEER. In nucleotides, the CDR3 is TGCGCCAGCAGCCAAGGGACAGAGTTTACCTTTAACTATGGCTACACCTTC. Translation: CASSQGTEFTFNYGYTF.

The chain carries TRBV29-1 and TRBJ2-1, with D possibly TRBD1 on 5 matching bases. CDR1 and CDR2 from the germline V gene are SQVTM and ANQGSEA. The CDR3 is made up of 13 amino acids. Trimming pared 6 bases from V and 6 bases from J, leaving 15 bases between. CDR3 sequence reads: CSVFQGITNEQFF. In DNA form, the CDR3 reads TGCAGCGTATTCCAGGGTATCACCAATGAGCAGTTCTTC.

V and J are TRBV30 and TRBJ2-2, with 12 bases identical to TRBD1. The CDR3 consists of 14 residues. Trimming at V came to 2 bases and at J to 6 bases, leaving 1 base not matched to a gene. The germline CDR1 and CDR2 sequences are GTSNPN and SVGIG (reference sequence). In DNA, the CDR3 is TGTGCCTGGAGTTGGGACAGGGGGCCCGGGGAGCTGTTTTTT. This encodes CAWSWDRGPGELFF.

The V gene is TRBV27, the J gene TRBJ1-5, with D hard to call. Looked up from germline, CDR1 is MNHEY and CDR2 is SMNVEV (reference sequence). The CDR3 is made up of 13 amino acids. Trimming left V 6 bases short and J 5 bases short, with 11 bases between. In nucleotides, the CDR3 is TGTGCCAGCAGCCAATCACGGGATCAGCCCCAGCATTTT. Its protein product is CASSQSRDQPQHF.

The V gene is TRBV9, the J gene TRBJ1-1, with D perhaps TRBD1 (6 bases). V was cut by 0 bases and J by 5 bases, with 11 bases left in between. This CDR3 is built from 14 residues. The germline gives CDR1 SGDLS, CDR2 YYNGEE. CDR3 protein: CASSVDGGRTEAFF. The DNA for the CDR3 is TGTGCCAGCAGCGTAGACGGGGGGCGAACTGAAGCTTTCTTT.

This rearrangement joins TRBV5-1 to TRBJ1-6, with D uncertain. Germline CDR1 reads SGHRS; CDR2 reads YFSETQ. Trimming stripped 4 bases from V and 0 bases from J, with 11 bases between. The CDR3 has 16 amino acids. The CDR3 loop reads CASSPTLSSYNSPLHF. The CDR3 DNA reads TGCGCCAGCAGCCCGACATTGAGCTCCTATAATTCACCCCTCCACTTT.

This sequence joins TRBV7-2 and TRBJ2-1; a weak D match, TRBD2 (5 bases). CDR3 length: 17 amino acids. Trimming cost V 0 bases and J 1 base, with 13 bases left between them. Germline V gene lookup returns CDR1 SGHTA and CDR2 FQGNSA. CDR3 loop: CASSLAAGRASYNEQFF. CDR3 nucleotide sequence: TGTGCCAGCAGCTTAGCGGCGGGCAGAGCGTCCTACAATGAGCAGTTCTTC.

CDR3 DNA: TGTGCCAGCAGTTATAAGGGACAGGGGAGCTATGGCTACACCTTC. Its protein product is CASSYKGQGSYGYTF. This chain uses TRBV6-5 with TRBJ1-2; 10 bases are a match to TRBD1. From germline, CDR1 is MNHEY and CDR2 SVGAGI. Trimming at V came to 3 bases and at J to 4 bases, leaving 5 bases not matched to a gene. The CDR3 is 15 residues long.

This rearrangement joins TRBV19 to TRBJ2-5, with D tentatively TRBD1 or TRBD2 (5 bases each). The length of the CDR3 is 16 residues. Germline values: CDR1 LNHDA, CDR2 SQIVND (reference sequence). V lost 0 bases, J lost 10 bases, and 21 bases lay in between. Here the CDR3 reads CASSIDRQTYDGGQYF. CDR3 nucleotide sequence: TGTGCCAGTAGTATAGATCGACAGACGTACGATGGGGGCCAGTACTTC.

CDR3 sequence reads: CASSLPGSYEQYF. As DNA, the CDR3 is TGTGCCAGCAGTTTGCCGGGGAGCTACGAGCAGTACTTC. The chain couples TRBV27 to TRBJ2-7; possible D gene TRBD2, 5 bases. The CDR3 has 13 amino acids. In germline, CDR1 is MNHEY, CDR2 SMNVEV (reference sequence). The V gene lost 3 bases and the J gene lost 3 bases, with 9 bases spanning the gap.